This TCR beta chain derives from a study of a mutant IDH1 vaccine in newly diagnosed glioma. Study findings and constraints: Detectable vaccine-induced immune responses arose in about 92% of patients.

Assay used: immunoSEQ multiplex PCR; TCRdb lists only in-frame clones, some missing. The sample holds about 32,000 clones; more than 75% are singletons and the top ten take roughly 14%. As to time point: week 35, safety follow-up. Vaccine doses each comprised 300 ug of mutant IDH1 20-mer peptide, with topical imiquimod. Germline CDR1 is SGHDN and CDR2 is FVKESK. Trimming cost V 0 bases and J 5 bases, with 13 bases left between them. The length of the CDR3 is 15 residues. Details on this clone: Its cognate antigen is unknown.

This specimen consisted of PBMCs, obtained from a glioma patient whose treatment included an IDH1 peptide vaccine. The TCR comes from a man aged 25-40 years with glioma. This chain links TRBV14 with TRBJ1-1; weak D call: TRBD1 (6 bases). The CDR3 DNA sequence: TGTGCCAGCAGCCAAGATGGCAGGGGAGGAACTGAAGCTTTCTTT. Translating gives CASSQDGRGGTEAFF.